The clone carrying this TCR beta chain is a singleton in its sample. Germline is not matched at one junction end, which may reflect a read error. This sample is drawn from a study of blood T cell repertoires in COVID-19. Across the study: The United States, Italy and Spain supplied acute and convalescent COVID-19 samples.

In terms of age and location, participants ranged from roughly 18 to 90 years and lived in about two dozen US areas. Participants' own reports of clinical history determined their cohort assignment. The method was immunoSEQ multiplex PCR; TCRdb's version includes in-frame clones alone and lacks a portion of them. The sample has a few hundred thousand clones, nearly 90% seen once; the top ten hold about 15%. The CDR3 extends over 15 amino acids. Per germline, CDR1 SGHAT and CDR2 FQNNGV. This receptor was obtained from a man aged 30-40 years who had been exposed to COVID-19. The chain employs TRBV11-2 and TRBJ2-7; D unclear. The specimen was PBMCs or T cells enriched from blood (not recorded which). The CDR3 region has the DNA TGTGCCAGCAGCCTAGAGGCGGCAGATACCTACGAGCAGTACTTC. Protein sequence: CASSLEAADTYEQYF.